This T cell receptor (beta chain) was observed in a study of early T cells in non-severe SARS-CoV-2 infection. Overall study context: Sequenced bulk RNA came from whole blood that was unsorted, and chains were unpaired.

In the library, individual cDNA molecules carried attached unique molecular identifiers. MiXCR, run by TCRdb on the 5' RACE reads, gives a single entry per CDR3 protein. The sample includes about 90,000 distinct CDR3 sequences, 13% to 15% of them seen just once. Study-level findings and limits: A preference for anti-spike CD8 responses marked VDJdb matching, which missed private and CD4 specificities.

CDR1 is SEHNR, CDR2 FQNEAQ, per germline (reference sequence). V lost 1 base to trimming and J lost 3 bases, with 10 bases between them. The CDR3 contains 14 residues. This clonotype was counted ten times or more. Its antigen remains unknown. The source material was whole blood. The sequence was obtained from an adult who was a healthcare worker with PCR-confirmed SARS-CoV-2 infection or an uninfected control (not recorded which). The genes are TRBV7-9 and TRBJ2-7; D uncertain. The CDR3 spells CASSLGHLNYEQYF. In nucleotides, the CDR3 is TGTGCCAGCAGCTTAGGCCACCTGAACTACGAGCAGTACTTC.